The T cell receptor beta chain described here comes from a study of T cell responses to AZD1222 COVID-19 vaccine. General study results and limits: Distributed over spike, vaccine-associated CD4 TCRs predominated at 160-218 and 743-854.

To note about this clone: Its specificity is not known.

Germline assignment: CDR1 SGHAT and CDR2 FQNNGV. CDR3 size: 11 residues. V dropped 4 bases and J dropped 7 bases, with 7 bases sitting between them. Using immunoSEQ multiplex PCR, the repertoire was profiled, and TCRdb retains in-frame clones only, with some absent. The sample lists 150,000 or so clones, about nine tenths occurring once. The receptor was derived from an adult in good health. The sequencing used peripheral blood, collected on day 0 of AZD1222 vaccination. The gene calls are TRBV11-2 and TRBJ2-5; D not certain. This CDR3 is CASSSTGTQYF. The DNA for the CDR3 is TGTGCCAGCAGCTCTACCGGGACCCAGTACTTC.